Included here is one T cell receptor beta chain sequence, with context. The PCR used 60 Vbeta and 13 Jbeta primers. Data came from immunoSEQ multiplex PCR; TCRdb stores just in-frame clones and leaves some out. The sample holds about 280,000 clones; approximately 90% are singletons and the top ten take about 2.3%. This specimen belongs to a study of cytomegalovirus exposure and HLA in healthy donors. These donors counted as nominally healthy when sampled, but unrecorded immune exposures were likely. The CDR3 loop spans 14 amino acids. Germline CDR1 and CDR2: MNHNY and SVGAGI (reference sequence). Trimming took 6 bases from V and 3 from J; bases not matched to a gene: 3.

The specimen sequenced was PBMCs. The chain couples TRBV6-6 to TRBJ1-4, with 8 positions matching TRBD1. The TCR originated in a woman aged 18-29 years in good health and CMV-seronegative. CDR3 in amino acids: CASRKQGANEKLFF. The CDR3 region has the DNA TGTGCCAGCAGAAAACAGGGGGCTAATGAAAAACTGTTTTTT.